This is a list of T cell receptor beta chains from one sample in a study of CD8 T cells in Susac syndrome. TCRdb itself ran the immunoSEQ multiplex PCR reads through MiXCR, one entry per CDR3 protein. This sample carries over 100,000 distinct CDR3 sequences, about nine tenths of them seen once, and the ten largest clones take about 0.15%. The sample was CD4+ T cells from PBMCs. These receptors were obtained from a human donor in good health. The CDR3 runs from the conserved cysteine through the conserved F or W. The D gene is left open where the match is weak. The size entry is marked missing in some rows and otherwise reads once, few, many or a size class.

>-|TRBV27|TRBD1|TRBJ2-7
CASRTGQGPCFSYEQYF
TGTGCCAGCAGAACCGGACAGGGCCCCTGTTTCTCCTACGAGCAGTACTTC
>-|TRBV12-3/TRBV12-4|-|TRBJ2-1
CASSPGTQAKREQFF
TGTGCCAGCAGCCCCGGGACCCAGGCAAAACGAGAGCAGTTCTTC
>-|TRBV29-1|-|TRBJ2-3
CSVGVQDTQYF
TGCAGCGTTGGGGTCCAGGATACGCAGTATTTT
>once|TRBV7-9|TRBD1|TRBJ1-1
CASSLGRDRPKAFF
TGTGCCAGCAGCTTAGGAAGGGACAGGCCTAAAGCTTTCTTT
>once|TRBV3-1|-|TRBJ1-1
CASRWNTEAFF
TGTGCCAGCAGGTGGAACACTGAAGCTTTCTTT
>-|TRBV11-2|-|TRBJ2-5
CASSLGISYRETQYF
TGTGCCAGCAGCTTAGGGATTAGCTACCGGGAGACCCAGTACTTC
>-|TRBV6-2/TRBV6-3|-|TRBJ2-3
CASSDDWGADTQYF
TGTGCCAGCAGTGACGACTGGGGGGCAGATACGCAGTATTTT
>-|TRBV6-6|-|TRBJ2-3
CASSYFGGTDTQYF
TGTGCCAGCAGTTACTTCGGGGGCACAGATACGCAGTATTTT
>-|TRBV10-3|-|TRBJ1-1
CAIGPRNTEAFF
TGTGCCATCGGACCCCGAAACACTGAAGCTTTCTTT
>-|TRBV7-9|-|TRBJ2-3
CASSLALEGTDTQYF
TGTGCCAGCAGCTTAGCCCTCGAGGGTACGGATACGCAGTATTTT
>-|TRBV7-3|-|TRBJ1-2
CASSSRGGNTGDYGYTF
TGTGCCAGCAGCTCTCGTGGTGGAAACACCGGTGACTATGGCTACACCTTC
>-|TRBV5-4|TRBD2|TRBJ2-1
CASSSSGGSYNEQFF
TGTGCCAGCAGCAGTAGCGGGGGATCCTACAATGAGCAGTTCTTC
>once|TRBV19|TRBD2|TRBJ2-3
CASTDPRGGIDTQYF
TGTGCCAGTACGGATCCGCGGGGGGGTATAGATACGCAGTATTTT
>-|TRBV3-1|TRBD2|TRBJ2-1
CASSQDPTGTSVNEQFF
TGTGCCAGCAGCCAAGACCCCACGGGGACTAGCGTCAATGAGCAGTTCTTC
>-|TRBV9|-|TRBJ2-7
CASSVDPQGSYEQYF
TGTGCCAGCAGCGTAGACCCACAAGGCTCCTACGAGCAGTACTTC
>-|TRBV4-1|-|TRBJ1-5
CASSQDRYQPQHF
TGCGCCAGCAGCCAAGATAGGTATCAGCCCCAGCATTTT
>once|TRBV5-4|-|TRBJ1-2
CASSGQRANYGYTF
TGTGCCAGCAGCGGGCAGCGAGCTAACTATGGCTACACCTTC
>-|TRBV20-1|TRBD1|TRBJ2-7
CSATGQPGGEQYF
TGCAGTGCTACGGGACAGCCTGGGGGCGAGCAGTACTTC
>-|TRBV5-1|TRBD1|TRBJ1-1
CASAQGGDTEAFF
TGCGCCAGCGCCCAGGGGGGCGACACTGAAGCTTTCTTT
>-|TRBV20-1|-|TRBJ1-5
CSPGSFGQPQHF
TGCAGTCCCGGTTCGTTCGGCCAGCCCCAGCATTTT
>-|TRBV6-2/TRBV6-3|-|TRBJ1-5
CASPTPAESNQPQHF
TGTGCCAGCCCGACACCGGCGGAGAGCAATCAGCCCCAGCATTTT
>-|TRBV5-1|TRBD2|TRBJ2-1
CATSGSEGTSGLNSYNEQFF
TGCGCCACCTCAGGGTCCGAAGGGACTAGCGGACTCAACTCCTACAATGAGCAGTTCTTC
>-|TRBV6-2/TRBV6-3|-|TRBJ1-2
CASNQGRSDGYTF
TGTGCCAGCAATCAGGGCCGCTCGGATGGCTACACCTTC
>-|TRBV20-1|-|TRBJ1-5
CSAGSATDSNQPQHF
TGCAGTGCGGGTTCTGCAACAGATAGCAATCAGCCCCAGCATTTT
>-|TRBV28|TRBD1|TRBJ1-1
CASSLLGTGGTEAFF
TGTGCCAGCAGTTTATTAGGGACAGGAGGCACTGAAGCTTTCTTT
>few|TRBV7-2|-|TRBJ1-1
CASSFSDTEAFF
TGTGCCAGCAGCTTTTCGGACACTGAAGCTTTCTTT
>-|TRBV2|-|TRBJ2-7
CASSGDVVYEQYF
TGTGCCAGCTCTGGGGACGTCGTCTACGAGCAGTACTTC
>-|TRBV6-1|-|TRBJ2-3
CASSEGGAADTQYF
TGTGCCAGCAGTGAAGGAGGGGCGGCAGATACGCAGTATTTT
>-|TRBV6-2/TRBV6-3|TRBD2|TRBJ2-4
CASRTAGAAKNIQYF
TGTGCCAGCAGGACAGCGGGAGCAGCCAAAAACATTCAGTACTTC
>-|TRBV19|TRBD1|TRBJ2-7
CASSPTGTVYEQYF
TGTGCCAGTAGTCCAACCGGGACAGTGTACGAGCAGTACTTC